This T cell receptor beta chain was sequenced for a study of blood T cell repertoires in COVID-19 (dated by TCRdb to about 2020). At the level of the whole study: Recovered participants in ImmuneRACE Cohort 3 were defined by two consecutive negative NP/OP PCR tests, clearance by a healthcare professional, or resolution of symptoms. Collaborator samples came from the United States, Italy and Spain and covered acute and convalescent phases of COVID-19. The material from the prospective study consisted of cDNA or gDNA derived from T cells, B-cell-depleted T cells, or PBMCs. The dataset comprised deeply sampled blood TCRbeta repertoires from subjects exposed to, actively infected with, or recovered from COVID-19. The repertoires were released in a freely available public database meant as a resource for research on the immune response to SARS-CoV-2. Samples came from the ongoing ImmuneRACE study (first 160 participants) plus 1,254 subjects from 6 global collaborators. Nearly every sample came with metadata listing a de-identified subject ID, COVID-19 status, age in years and sex. Where HLA class I and class II types were available, the types were taken from metadata supplied by the sample provider, not from assay-based typing.

What the research found in general, with its limitations: How much clinical and demographic metadata was included differed by source and by participant, and the metadata was provided uncurated.

Concerning this clone itself: It has no known antigen specificity. The record has no base qualities; no much larger clone is one base away.

Per the germline V gene, MDHEN is the CDR1 and SYDVKM is the CDR2. From the cysteine up to the phenylalanine, the CDR3 has a length of 14 residues. The kept DNA is CDR3 alone, 42 bases in frame from the first base. V ends up 5 bases short and J 5 bases short, with an unmatched junction base count of 7. TCRbeta CDR3 regions were amplified from genomic DNA by means of the immunoSEQ Assay, a bias-controlled multiplex PCR. As for the authors' bioinformatics: Within the assay, amplification of reference gene primers was used to estimate how many nucleated cells each sample contained. Sequence reads were collapsed and filtered to measure the absolute abundance of every unique TCRbeta CDR3 rearrangement. Productive Simpson clonality was computed per sample as the square root of Simpson's diversity index over productive rearrangements. TCRdb holds this immuneACCESS table with in-frame rearrangements only. Some clones are missing; in checked studies, unresolved V genes explain under half, and the rest has no known cause. The V and J calls and the clone size are those of that table, but D and trimming were determined from the DNA. This sample lists about 170,000 clones; 79% were detected once. The ten largest make up around 19% of the sample.

Enrolling through a virtual design, the prospective study's participants ranged in age from roughly 18 to 89 years and lived across roughly 24 United States geographic areas. Cohort assignment in the prospective study relied on participant-reported clinical history from a screening survey and a study questionnaire. In the prospective study, whole blood, serum and a nasopharyngeal or oropharyngeal swab were collected from each participant by mobile phlebotomists. Additional blood draws and questionnaires over an approximately two-month period could optionally be provided by prospective study participants. Prospective study blood samples were shipped either frozen or at room temperature before DNA extraction.

Material: PBMCs or T cells enriched from blood (not recorded which). This sequence uses TRBV28 and TRBJ2-5, with 8 bases in between that match TRBD2. This TCR was sampled from a woman in her 70s in a cohort exposed to, infected with or recovered from COVID-19 (not recorded which). At the DNA level, the sequence is TGTGCCAGCAGTCGGACTAGCAGGTGGGAGACCCAGTACTTC. Translation gives CASSRTSRWETQYF.